This T cell receptor beta chain is drawn from a study of T cell changes during pregnancy in multiple sclerosis. The germline CDR1 and CDR2 sequences are LGHNA and YNFKEQ. V shed 0 bases and J shed 5 bases, with 17 bases lying between them. This CDR3 spans 16 amino acids. TCRdb keeps only in-frame clones here, not all; method: immunoSEQ multiplex PCR. Of fewer than 85,000 clones listed, about 93% are singletons. The TCR comes from a female donor in good health, enrolled as a control in a pregnancy study. The chain is built from TRBV4-2 and TRBJ2-7; D is perhaps TRBD2 (6 bases). The source was peripheral blood, collected in the first trimester of pregnancy. The CDR3 DNA reads as TGTGCCAGCAGCCAAGAGAGCGGAGCGGGTGCTGACGAGCAGTACTTC. Translating it yields CASSQESGAGADEQYF.